A single sample gave rise to the 15 T cell receptor beta chains below, sequenced in a study of blood T cell repertoires in COVID-19. The assay was immunoSEQ multiplex PCR, and TCRdb's table has in-frame clones only and misses some. The sample yields about 120,000 clones, around nine tenths seen once. Sequenced input: peripheral blood. Source of these receptors: a man between 40 and 49 years old with acute or convalescent COVID-19.

J is TRBJ1-5 and V is TRBV27; D gene ambiguous. Trimming left V 1 base short and J 5 bases short, with 6 bases between. This CDR3 contains 13 residues. Germline CDR1 MNHEY, CDR2 SMNVEV (reference sequence). CDR3 in amino acids: CASSLLSDQPQHF. CDR3 sequence (DNA): TGTGCCAGCAGTTTATTATCGGATCAGCCCCAGCATTTT.

The rearrangement links TRBV5-1 to TRBJ1-2; a weak D match, TRBD1 (5 bases). The germline gives CDR1 SGHRS, CDR2 YFSETQ. Between the trimmed V and J ends, which lost 0 bases and 8 bases, there was a span of 17 bases. The CDR3 is 15 amino acids. The CDR3 coding sequence is TGCGCCAGCAGCTTGGAGGGACTCGATTCGATAGGCTACACCTTC. It encodes CASSLEGLDSIGYTF.

This clone was counted a few times. The rearrangement links TRBV3-1 (or the pseudogene TRBV3-2) to TRBJ2-1; 11 bases agree with TRBD1. The CDR3 spans 18 residues. V trimming: 4 bases; J trimming: 6 bases; junction bases outside the gene matches: 14. Germline CDR1 LGHDT, CDR2 YNNKEL (reference sequence). Here the CDR3 DNA reads TGTGCCAGCAGCCTAAGGTGGGGTGGACAGGGGGCGCCCAATGAGCAGTTCTTC. Protein sequence: CASSLRWGGQGAPNEQFF.

This sequence joins TRBV7-9 and TRBJ1-3; D perhaps matches TRBD1 (6 bases). Trimming cost V 1 base and J 2 bases, with 6 bases left between them. Germline V gene data show CDR1 as SEHNR and CDR2 as FQNEAQ (reference sequence). This CDR3 is 14 amino acids long. Here the CDR3 reads CASSLDRAGNTIYF. Here the CDR3 DNA reads TGTGCCAGCAGCTTAGACAGGGCTGGAAACACCATATATTTT.

This sequence joins TRBV5-5 and TRBJ2-7; 8 positions match TRBD1. Germline V lookup: CDR1 SGHKS, CDR2 YYEKEE (reference sequence). The V and J ends lost 0 bases and 0 bases, in that order; junction bases with no gene match: 2. The CDR3 has 15 amino acids. The CDR3 bases are TGTGCCAGCAGCTTGGTAGGACAGGGCTCCTACGAGCAGTACTTC. It is translated as CASSLVGQGSYEQYF. Drawing the rest from reference TRBV5-5 and TRBJ2-7, the complete variable domain is DAGVTQSPTHLIKTRGQQVTLRCSPISGHKSVSWYQQVLGQGPQFIFQYYEKEERGRGNFPDRFSARQFPNYSSELNVNALLLGDSALYLCASSLVGQGSYEQYFGPGTRLTVT.

V is TRBV19 and J is TRBJ2-1; D is perhaps TRBD2 (6 bases). The CDR3 runs to 15 residues. From germline, CDR1 is LNHDA and CDR2 SQIVND (reference sequence). The ends were cut back, 5 bases at V and 9 bases at J, with 20 bases in the middle. The DNA for the CDR3 is TGTGCCAGTAGTCCAGCTCTGGGGGGTGGCCCTGAGCAGTTCTTC. It yields the protein CASSPALGGGPEQFF. Looking up the rest from reference TRBV19 and TRBJ2-1 gives the full variable domain: DGGITQSPKYLFRKEGQNVTLSCEQNLNHDAMYWYRQDPGQGLRLIYYSQIVNDFQKGDIAEGYSVSREKKESFPLTVTSAQKNPTAFYLCASSPALGGGPEQFFGPGTRLTVL.

V usage is TRBV30 and J usage is TRBJ1-5; TRBD1 agrees at 12 bases. The V gene's germline CDR1 is GTSNPN and CDR2 SVGIG (reference sequence). The CDR3 runs to 15 residues. The trim removed 1 base at V and 6 bases at J, leaving 4 bases unmatched. For the CDR3, the DNA is TGTGCCTGGAGTGCGGGACAGGGGGCTTTTCAGCCCCAGCATTTT. This codes for CAWSAGQGAFQPQHF.

The rearrangement uses TRBV11-2 and TRBJ2-1; 9 bases map to TRBD2. This CDR3 is built from 16 residues. CDR1 and CDR2 from the germline V gene are SGHAT and FQNNGV. V shed 4 bases, J shed 3 bases, and the junction held 7 bases outside the gene matches. CDR3: CASSYSLAGSYNEQFF. The CDR3 nucleotides read TGTGCCAGCAGCTACTCCCTAGCGGGAAGCTACAATGAGCAGTTCTTC.

The V call is TRBV6-6, the J call TRBJ2-3, with a weak D call TRBD2 (6 bases). Per the germline V gene, CDR1 is MNHNY and CDR2 is SVGAGI (reference sequence). The CDR3 runs to 16 residues. V was shortened by 5 bases and J by 1 base, with 16 bases between the two germline ends. The CDR3 spells CASSNEVSSGTDTQYF. CDR3 DNA sequence: TGTGCCAGCAGTAACGAGGTTTCTAGCGGCACAGATACGCAGTATTTT.

This sequence joins TRBV5-4 and TRBJ2-1, with 8 positions matching TRBD1. Germline loops: CDR1 SGHNT, CDR2 YYREEE (reference sequence). This CDR3 comprises 15 residues. The trim removed 4 bases at V and 6 bases at J, leaving 9 bases unmatched. CDR3 sequence: CASSQVDRVGNEQFF. In nucleotides, the CDR3 is TGTGCCAGCAGCCAAGTGGACAGGGTGGGCAATGAGCAGTTCTTC.

The gene calls are TRBV13 and TRBJ1-3; no clear D gene. There are 14 residues in the CDR3. Germline CDR1 PRHDT, CDR2 FYEKMQ (reference sequence). Trimming shortened V by 6 bases and J by 2 bases, and 11 bases separated the two germline ends. CDR3 loop: CASSHAGAGNTIYF. The CDR3, as DNA: TGTGCCAGCAGTCATGCCGGGGCTGGAAACACCATATATTTT.

The chain links TRBV30 to TRBJ2-7; TRBD1 is a possible D gene (5 bases). Trimming took off 5 bases at V and 4 bases at J, with 6 bases between the two ends. The CDR3 is made up of 10 amino acids. Germline-derived CDR1 and CDR2 are GTSNPN and SVGIG (reference sequence). CDR3 sequence (DNA): TGTGCCTGGCAGGGATACGAGCAGTACTTC. Encoded protein: CAWQGYEQYF. The full variable domain, with the rest looked up from reference TRBV30 and TRBJ2-7, is SQTIHQWPATLVQPVGSPLSLECTVEGTSNPNLYWYRQAAGRGLQLLFYSVGIGQISSEVPQNLSASRPQDRQFILSSKKLLLSDSGFYLCAWQGYEQYFGPGTRLTVT.

V usage is TRBV7-9 and J usage is TRBJ2-7; possibly TRBD1 for D (5 bases). The V gene's germline CDR1 is SEHNR and CDR2 FQNEAQ (reference sequence). V was pared by 8 bases and J by 7 bases, with 15 bases between. The CDR3 is 12 amino acids. CDR3 residues: CASGDSLVEQYF. The CDR3 DNA reads TGTGCCAGCGGAGACAGTTTGGTAGAGCAGTACTTC.

This chain joins TRBV4-2 and TRBJ1-2; no firm D call. Deletions cut 0 bases from V and 7 bases from J, with 9 bases between. The CDR3 covers 13 residues. Looked up from germline, CDR1 is LGHNA and CDR2 is YNFKEQ. The CDR3 DNA is TGTGCCAGCAGCCAAGATCTTCCGCGTGGCTACACCTTC. Translation gives CASSQDLPRGYTF.

The chain recombines TRBV12-3 or TRBV12-4 with TRBJ2-1; D is undetermined. This CDR3 has 11 amino acids. With 5 bases removed from V and 5 bases from J, the gap between germline ends came to 4 bases. CDR3 sequence reads: CASSPDNEQFF. The CDR3 nucleotides read TGTGCCAGCAGTCCTGACAATGAGCAGTTCTTC.